This TCR beta chain is drawn from a study of T cell responses to AZD1222 COVID-19 vaccine (dated by TCRdb to about 2021). For the study in its entirety: Because spike-specific TCR depth and breadth did not differ between the two schedules, AZD1222 recipients who got a second dose at roughly 4 weeks were pooled with those who got a second dose at roughly 12 weeks. A total of about 230 trial participants underwent TCR sequencing, of whom 207 received two doses of AZD1222 and roughly 25 received two doses of the MenACWY control vaccine. Trial participants were enrolled into age subgroups of 18-55, 56-69 and 70-plus years, which contained approximately 150, 30 and 60 TCR-sequenced participants, respectively.

Spanning cysteine to phenylalanine, the CDR3 consists of 15 amino acids. Left in the record is the CDR3 DNA by itself, 45 bases read in frame from the first base. From the germline V gene (reference sequence), CDR1 is LNHDA and CDR2 is SQIVND. V loses 7 bases, J loses 2 bases, and the germline ends lie 17 bases apart. The intended sense of this specimen's time point label: baseline before first vaccination. Vaccinee samples were obtained from the UK trials COV001 and COV002, which included a single-blind randomized controlled phase 2/3 trial of AZD1222 (ChAdOx1 nCoV-19) in healthy adults. Trial participant PBMC samples were collected at day 0 and day 28 after the second dose for TCRbeta chain sequencing. Regarding this clone: Its antigen remains unidentified. Base qualities are not recorded, but no much larger clone differs from it by a single base.

The CDR3 regions of human TCRbeta chains were subjected to immunosequencing. The source study handled its data this way. Repertoire TCRs were matched against a reference library of SARS-CoV-2-specific TCRs generated with the MIRA antigen-specificity platform. Breadth was defined as the fraction of unique TCRs that were SARS-CoV-2-associated, and depth was defined as the fraction of total T cells that were SARS-CoV-2-associated. Using the MIRA data, each spike-specific TCR was assigned both to the spike region to which the TCR was reactive and to a CD4 or CD8 class. Log10-transformed breadth and depth values were compared by one-way ANOVA with Sidak's multiple comparisons tests. What TCRdb holds here is the immuneACCESS table cut down to in-frame rearrangements. Part of the clones is not present; checked against another copy, under half of the missing clones reflect an unresolved V gene, and the others are unexplained. V and J calls and clone size follow that table, whereas D and trimming were derived from the DNA. This sample comprises roughly 93,000 clones, roughly 90% of them detected only once. 26% of the sample is taken by the ten largest.

Study-level results and caveats: Spike-specific TCR breadth and depth rose significantly after two AZD1222 doses compared with day 0 and with MenACWY recipients. The whole spike protein was spanned by vaccine-associated CD4 TCRs, and dominant responses were seen in regions 160-218 and 743-854. Only a handful of AZD1222 recipients were SARS-CoV-2 seropositive at baseline, limiting conclusions about previously exposed vaccinees. In the small 56-69-year group, the increase in depth fell short of significance, most likely because of low power. Reportedly, almost half of the unique spike-specific TCRs recognized epitopes lying outside the regions that are mutated in the B.1.351 and B.1.1.7 variants. Because no samples from the day 14 peak response were available, repertoires could be characterized only after the peak T cell response. Participants were mostly white British, with more females than males. The authors suggested clonal diversity may have been underestimated.

The material sequenced was peripheral blood, taken on day 0 of AZD1222 vaccination. The rearranged chain carries TRBV19 and TRBJ1-2, with no D gene named confidently. The origin of this receptor is an adult in good health. The nucleotide sequence is given as TGTGCCAGTACCCTCCAATCGGGGTGGAACTATGGCTACACCTTC. Translated, this gives CASTLQSGWNYGYTF.